Each of the 22 T cell receptor beta chains below was sequenced from the same sample in a study of identical twins. TCRdb independently ran MiXCR on the 5' RACE reads; one entry per CDR3 protein. Of about 920,000 distinct CDR3 sequences detected, more than 9% appear once; the ten largest clones hold around 1.6%. These data were also reused for a study on yellow fever vaccine responses in identical twins.

Sequencing was done on a sample of PBMCs. The receptors were sampled from a young woman in good health.

This clonotype was observed many times. The CDR3 nucleotides are TGTGCCAGCAGTCCCCTAGCGGGAGGGCTGGCGACAGATACGCAGTATTTT. Translation: CASSPLAGGLATDTQYF. The rearrangement joins TRBV28 to TRBJ2-3; 12 nucleotides line up with TRBD2. This CDR3 has 17 amino acids. J was trimmed by 3 bases and V by 5 bases; bases with no gene match: 9. CDR1 is MDHEN, CDR2 SYDVKM, per germline. The full variable domain, in which reference TRBV28 and TRBJ2-3 provide the parts outside the CDR3, is DVKVTQSSRYLVKRTGEKVFLECVQDMDHENMFWYRQDPGLGLRLIYFSYDVKMKEKGDIPEGYSVSREKKERFSLILESASTNQTSMYLCASSPLAGGLATDTQYFGPGTRLTVL.

The CDR3 is CATSAKRQVNYEQYF. As DNA, the CDR3 is TGTGCCACCAGTGCTAAACGACAGGTAAACTACGAGCAGTACTTC. The chain carries TRBV24-1 and TRBJ2-7; possibly TRBD1 for D (6 bases). The CDR3 covers 15 residues. Trimming took 5 bases from V and 3 from J, leaving 16 bases between them. The germline gives CDR1 KGHDR, CDR2 SFDVKD.

This clonotype was seen a handful of times. The V gene is TRBV2, the J gene TRBJ2-2; D is ambiguous. The CDR3 totals 14 residues. The germline V gene has CDR1 SNHLY and CDR2 FYNNEI. Trimming stripped 4 bases from V and 1 base from J, with 7 bases between. In DNA, the CDR3 is TGTGCCAGCAGTGTCCAGCAGAACACCGGGGAGCTGTTTTTT. This translates into CASSVQQNTGELFF.

The chain employs TRBV15 and TRBJ1-3, with D tentatively TRBD1 (5 bases). The germline gives CDR1 LNHNV, CDR2 YYDKDF (reference sequence). Trimming took 4 bases from V and 4 from J, leaving 14 bases between them. The CDR3 is 15 residues long. The CDR3 sequence: CATSTGSTGGNTIYF. The CDR3 bases are TGTGCCACCAGCACAGGGTCGACGGGAGGAAACACCATATATTTT.

This chain joins TRBV12-3 or TRBV12-4 and TRBJ2-2; a weak D match, TRBD1 (5 bases). The V end was cut by 6 bases, the J end by 7 bases, with 12 bases between. The CDR3 is 13 residues long. The CDR3 region is CASSWGQGGELFF. CDR3 nucleotides: TGTGCCAGCAGCTGGGGCCAGGGCGGGGAGCTGTTTTTT.

The chain combines TRBV6-2 or TRBV6-3 with TRBJ2-3; 8 bases are a match to TRBD2. Germline CDR1 MNHEY, CDR2 SVGEGT. The CDR3 is 14 amino acids. Trimming took 5 bases from V and 1 from J; bases not matched to a gene: 2. Here the CDR3 DNA reads TGTGCCAGCAGTGCGCGGGGGGGCACAGATACGCAGTATTTT. Translation gives CASSARGGTDTQYF.

V and J are TRBV29-1 and TRBJ2-7, with 7 bases fitting TRBD1. The CDR3 runs to 14 residues. Unmatched junction bases numbered 9, after V lost 5 bases and J lost 2 bases. Germline V lookup: CDR1 SQVTM, CDR2 ANQGSEA. Here the CDR3 reads CSVLRGGSPYEQYF. DNA for the CDR3: TGCAGCGTTTTAAGAGGGGGCAGTCCCTACGAGCAGTACTTC.

This clonotype was observed a few times. This chain uses TRBV9 with TRBJ2-2; possible D gene TRBD2, 6 bases. Trimming removed 3 bases from V and 5 bases from J, with 14 bases in between. Germline V gene data show CDR1 as SGDLS and CDR2 as YYNGEE. CDR3 length equals 15 residues. The CDR3 nucleotides read TGTGCCAGCAGCGCGAACCCCGGACTAACCGGGGAGCTGTTTTTT. Protein: CASSANPGLTGELFF.

This chain links TRBV5-1 with TRBJ1-2; D remains ambiguous. Trimming cost V 2 bases and J 5 bases, with 13 bases left between them. This CDR3 contains 14 residues. The V gene's germline CDR1 is SGHRS and CDR2 YFSETQ. CDR3 coding DNA: TGCGCCAGCAGCTTAGGTGTTGTTGATTATGGCTACACCTTC. It yields the protein CASSLGVVDYGYTF.

This clonotype appeared many times. The chain links TRBV2 to TRBJ2-5; D perhaps matches TRBD1 (5 bases). CDR1 SNHLY and CDR2 FYNNEI come from the germline V gene. This CDR3 has 12 residues. Trimming took off 9 bases at V and 3 bases at J, with 11 bases between the two ends. The CDR3 reads CASRGREETQYF. CDR3 bases: TGTGCCAGTAGGGGTAGGGAAGAGACCCAGTACTTC.

The V gene is TRBV6-1, the J gene TRBJ1-1; 9 bases fit TRBD1. This CDR3 region has 15 residues. The trim removed 6 bases at V and 0 bases at J, leaving 5 bases unmatched. Germline-derived CDR1 and CDR2 are MNHNS and SASEGT. CDR3 sequence: CASRETGGVNTEAFF. The DNA of the CDR3 is TGTGCCAGCAGAGAAACAGGGGGCGTGAACACTGAAGCTTTCTTT.

The V gene is TRBV7-2, the J gene TRBJ2-1; 9 bases line up with TRBD1. CDR3 length equals 15 residues. V lost 5 bases and J lost 9; bases outside the gene matches: 11. Germline V gene sequence: CDR1 SGHTA, CDR2 FQGNSA. The CDR3 DNA follows: TGTGCCAGCAGCACGCCCTTAACAGGGGGCGGTGAGCAGTTCTTC. This codes for CASSTPLTGGGEQFF. The full variable domain, its missing parts supplied by reference TRBV7-2 and TRBJ2-1, is GAGVSQSPSNKVTEKGKDVELRCDPISGHTALYWYRQSLGQGLEFLIYFQGNSAPDKSGLPSDRFSAERTGGSVSTLTIQRTQQEDSAVYLCASSTPLTGGGEQFFGPGTRLTVL.

This rearrangement joins TRBV24-1 to TRBJ1-1; perhaps TRBD1 as D (6 bases). Germline CDR1 is KGHDR and CDR2 is SFDVKD. V gave up 4 bases and J gave up 3 bases, with 11 bases separating them. CDR3 length equals 14 residues. The CDR3 sequence is CATSDGGRYTEAFF. CDR3 in DNA: TGTGCCACCAGTGACGGGGGCCGGTACACTGAAGCTTTCTTT.

This chain connects TRBV10-3 to TRBJ2-6, with 8 positions matching TRBD1. The CDR3 covers 17 residues. Looked up from germline, CDR1 is ENHRY and CDR2 is SYGVKD. V shed 5 bases and J 0 bases; nucleotides not matched to a gene: 6. CDR3 residues: CAISSTGATSGANVLTF. Written as DNA, the CDR3 is TGTGCCATCAGTTCGACAGGGGCAACCTCTGGGGCCAACGTCCTGACTTTC.

The V and J genes are TRBV3-1 and TRBJ1-1, with D possibly TRBD1 on 6 matching bases. Trimming left V 3 bases short and J 7 bases short, with 9 bases between. The CDR3 is 12 residues long. From germline, CDR1 is LGHDT and CDR2 YNNKEL (reference sequence). The CDR3 sequence is CASSHGQREAFF. In nucleotides, the CDR3 is TGTGCCAGCAGCCACGGACAGCGTGAAGCTTTCTTT.

The chain has TRBV12-3 or TRBV12-4 and TRBJ2-1; weak D call: TRBD2 (6 bases). There are 14 residues in the CDR3. V was clipped by 3 bases and J by 6 bases, with 12 bases between them. CDR3 coding DNA: TGTGCCAGCAGTTTGAACGGAGGGGTCAATGAGCAGTTCTTC. Translated, it gives CASSLNGGVNEQFF.

This chain connects TRBV20-1 to TRBJ2-7, with D unresolved. Trimming shortened V by 0 bases and J by 4 bases, and 13 bases separated the two germline ends. Per germline, CDR1 DFQATT and CDR2 SNEGSKA (reference sequence). This CDR3 has 14 residues. In DNA form, the CDR3 reads TGCAGTGCTAGAGATGGCTCTTTGGGTTACGAGCAGTACGTC. Translation: CSARDGSLGYEQYV.

This clonotype was detected only a few times. The chain uses TRBV28 and TRBJ2-5; TRBD1 matches 7 bases. CDR3 size: 15 residues. The germline gives CDR1 MDHEN, CDR2 SYDVKM. V dropped 4 bases and J dropped 4; count of bases not matched to a gene: 9. This CDR3 reads CASSSNGQATETQYF. DNA for the CDR3: TGTGCCAGCAGTTCAAACGGACAGGCAACAGAGACCCAGTACTTC.

The V call is TRBV20-1, the J call TRBJ2-5; 8 bases line up with TRBD1. The CDR3 runs 12 residues. Germline CDR1 reads DFQATT; CDR2 reads SNEGSKA (reference sequence). J lost 5 bases, V lost 5 bases, and 4 bases had no gene match. The CDR3 loop is CSAFGQGETQYF. The DNA of the CDR3 is TGCAGTGCTTTTGGACAGGGTGAGACCCAGTACTTC.

Ten or more counts support this clonotype. The chain links TRBV5-1 to TRBJ2-1; D perhaps matches TRBD1 (6 bases). The CDR3 sequence is 18 residues long. Germline V gives CDR1 SGHRS, CDR2 YFSETQ. Trimming removed 4 bases from V and 6 bases from J, with 26 bases in between. The DNA of the CDR3 is TGCGCCAGCAGCCTTACCAGGGGAAGGTCTTCTACCCGCAATGAGCAGTTCTTC. This codes for CASSLTRGRSSTRNEQFF.

This chain joins TRBV19 and TRBJ2-3, with TRBD2 identical over 7 bases. V was clipped by 5 bases and J by 4 bases; unmatched bases: 12. The CDR3 contains 16 residues. Germline V gene data show CDR1 as LNHDA and CDR2 as SQIVND (reference sequence). CDR3: CASSPRFSGVSDTQYF. The CDR3 bases are TGTGCCAGTAGTCCCCGATTCAGCGGGGTATCAGATACGCAGTATTTT.

The chain has TRBV9 and TRBJ2-3, with D perhaps being TRBD1 or TRBD2 (6 bases each). The germline V gene has CDR1 SGDLS and CDR2 YYNGEE. This CDR3 region has 15 residues. Trimming removed 5 bases from V and 0 bases from J, with 13 bases in between. As DNA, the CDR3 is TGTGCCAGCAGTCCCAAGGGGGGAAGCACAGATACGCAGTATTTT. It encodes CASSPKGGSTDTQYF.